A single sample gave rise to the 30 T cell receptor beta chains below, sequenced in a study of OX40 agonist ivuxolimab in advanced cancers. TCRdb's table, derived via immunoSEQ multiplex PCR, lists solely in-frame clones and lacks some. The sample records approximately 66,000 clones, approximately 86% being singletons. The sample here was CD4+ or CD8+ T cells sorted from blood, taken in a trial of the OX40 agonist ivuxolimab. These receptor sequences come from an adult with an advanced solid tumor such as melanoma, head and neck, liver or kidney cancer.

The table lists this clone with a count of one. The gene calls are TRBV30 and TRBJ1-3; 7 positions match TRBD1. CDR3 length equals 14 residues. Looked up from germline, CDR1 is GTSNPN and CDR2 is SVGIG (reference sequence). The ends lost 4 bases at V and 0 bases at J; junction bases unmatched: 3. In DNA, the CDR3 is TGTGCCTGGATGACAGGGAACTCTGGAAACACCATATATTTT. Translation gives CAWMTGNSGNTIYF.

The chain has TRBV5-1 and TRBJ1-3, with a possible D match to TRBD1 (5 bases). The germline V gene has CDR1 SGHRS and CDR2 YFSETQ. The V gene lost 4 bases and the J gene lost 4 bases, with 12 bases spanning the gap. The CDR3 extends over 14 amino acids. CDR3 protein: CASSHPGGGNTIYF. CDR3 nucleotide sequence: TGCGCCAGCAGCCACCCGGGGGGAGGAAACACCATATATTTT.

The CDR3 nucleotides read TGCGCCAGCAGGAGGACAGGGGGCACTGAAGCTTTCTTT. Protein: CASRRTGGTEAFF. The chain carries TRBV10-1 and TRBJ1-1; 10 bases are a match to TRBD1. The CDR3 is 13 amino acids. Losses at the gene ends were 6 bases for V and 4 bases for J; bases not matched to a gene: 2. Germline V gene data show CDR1 as WNHNN and CDR2 as SYGVQD (reference sequence).

This chain joins TRBV9 and TRBJ2-1; 13 nucleotides agree with TRBD2. The CDR3 is 16 amino acids. The germline V gene has CDR1 SGDLS and CDR2 YYNGEE. The trim removed 3 bases at V and 4 bases at J, leaving 4 bases unmatched. The CDR3 region is CASSAQLAGGYNEQFF. The CDR3 DNA reads TGTGCCAGCAGCGCCCAACTAGCGGGGGGGTACAATGAGCAGTTCTTC.

J is TRBJ1-3 and V is TRBV6-6; the D gene is possibly TRBD1 (5 bases). The length of the CDR3 is 15 residues. The V and J ends lost 6 bases and 2 bases respectively, with 14 bases between them. Germline V gene sequence: CDR1 MNHNY, CDR2 SVGAGI (reference sequence). CDR3 in DNA: TGTGCCAGCAGCCCACAGGATTCTACTGGAAACACCATATATTTT. It translates to CASSPQDSTGNTIYF.

This chain connects TRBV27 to TRBJ2-7, with D perhaps TRBD2 (7 bases). Germline V gives CDR1 MNHEY, CDR2 SMNVEV (reference sequence). Trimming shortened V by 5 bases and J by 1 base, and 18 bases separated the two germline ends. The CDR3 is 16 amino acids. CDR3 DNA: TGTGCCAGCAGTGGGAGGGACACCTATGCTTCCTACGAGCAGTACTTC. Protein: CASSGRDTYASYEQYF.

The J gene is TRBJ2-1, the V gene TRBV7-2; possible D gene TRBD2, 7 bases. V gave up 1 base and J gave up 6 bases, with 13 bases separating them. The CDR3 has 15 residues. Germline V gene data show CDR1 as SGHTA and CDR2 as FQGNSA. The CDR3 protein is CASSLGRGGGNEQFF. CDR3 in DNA: TGTGCCAGCAGCTTAGGGAGGGGGGGTGGCAATGAGCAGTTCTTC. Together with reference TRBV7-2 and TRBJ2-1, the CDR3 gives the full variable domain: GAGVSQSPSNKVTEKGKDVELRCDPISGHTALYWYRQSLGQGLEFLIYFQGNSAPDKSGLPSDRFSAERTGGSVSTLTIQRTQQEDSAVYLCASSLGRGGGNEQFFGPGTRLTVL.

The chain combines TRBV11-2 with TRBJ2-3; TRBD2 matches at 8 bases. The V gene end was trimmed by 4 bases and the J gene end by 0 bases; junction bases not matched to a gene: 6. Per germline, CDR1 SGHAT and CDR2 FQNNGV. The CDR3 covers 16 residues. The DNA of the CDR3 is TGTGCCAGCAGCTCCTCGGGGGGGCTGAGCACAGATACGCAGTATTTT. It specifies CASSSSGGLSTDTQYF.

The chain employs TRBV18 and TRBJ1-1; D is possibly TRBD1 (5 bases). Germline CDR1 is KGHSH and CDR2 is LQKENI. Trimming pared 4 bases from V and 5 bases from J, leaving 14 bases between. CDR3 length: 14 residues. CDR3 nucleotide sequence: TGTGCCAGCTCACGGACACCTCCGGGGACTGAAGCTTTCTTT. It encodes CASSRTPPGTEAFF. Together with reference TRBV18 and TRBJ1-1, the CDR3 gives the full variable domain: NAGVMQNPRHLVRRRGQEARLRCSPMKGHSHVYWYRQLPEEGLKFMVYLQKENIIDESGMPKERFSAEFPKEGPSILRIQQVVRGDSAAYFCASSRTPPGTEAFFGQGTRLTVV.

The chain joins TRBV2 to TRBJ1-2; 11 bases line up with TRBD1. V was pared by 6 bases and J by 4 bases, with 10 bases of the junction left unmatched. From germline, CDR1 is SNHLY and CDR2 FYNNEI. This CDR3 comprises 16 residues. The CDR3 DNA sequence: TGTGCCAGCAGCGCCCTGGACAGGGGGCAAGGCTATGGCTACACCTTC. Protein product: CASSALDRGQGYGYTF.

The genes are TRBV4-1 and TRBJ2-6, with D maybe TRBD1 (7 bases). Germline V lookup: CDR1 MGHRA, CDR2 YSYEKL. The V end lost 1 base, the J end lost 0 bases, and 16 bases lay between the germline ends. The CDR3 is 19 residues long. The DNA for the CDR3 is TGCGCCAGCAGCCAAGGGAGGGACAGTGGACCCTCTGGGGCCAACGTCCTGACTTTC. This codes for CASSQGRDSGPSGANVLTF.

This chain connects TRBV6-1 to TRBJ2-7; D is unclear. Germline CDR1 is MNHNS and CDR2 is SASEGT. CDR3 length: 13 residues. V was clipped by 4 bases and J by 4 bases, with 11 bases between them. CDR3 nucleotides: TGTGCCAGCAGTGTTGAGAGGATGTACGAGCAGTACTTC. It encodes CASSVERMYEQYF.

CDR3 DNA: TGCAGCGTAGGGGACAGCCTAAATTCACCCCTCCACTTT. It specifies CSVGDSLNSPLHF. V usage is TRBV29-1 and J usage is TRBJ1-6; 7 bases match TRBD1. The CDR3 spans 13 residues. The V and J ends lost 6 bases and 7 bases, in that order; junction bases with no gene match: 6. CDR1 is SQVTM and CDR2 is ANQGSEA in the germline V gene.

This clone was counted a few times. The CDR3: CASSIGQGISNQPQHF. In nucleotides, the CDR3 is TGTGCCAGTAGTATTGGTCAGGGGATAAGCAATCAGCCCCAGCATTTT. V gene TRBV19 combines with J gene TRBJ1-5, with a possible D match to TRBD1 (6 bases). CDR3 length equals 16 residues. Trimming left V 3 bases short and J 1 base short, with 13 bases between. In germline, CDR1 is LNHDA, CDR2 SQIVND (reference sequence).

The chain links TRBV18 to TRBJ1-4; D is unresolved. Germline CDR1 KGHSH, CDR2 LQKENI. This CDR3 is built from 13 residues. V gave up 5 bases and J gave up 6 bases, with 10 bases separating them. The CDR3 is CASSRQRDEKLFF. CDR3 bases: TGTGCCAGCTCAAGGCAGAGAGATGAAAAACTGTTTTTT.

The genes are TRBV5-8 and TRBJ1-3; D possibly corresponds to TRBD1 (6 bases). The germline V gene encodes CDR1 SGHTS and CDR2 YDEGEE. The CDR3 totals 15 residues. The V and J ends lost 0 bases and 0 bases respectively, with 7 bases between them. CDR3 nucleotide sequence: TGTGCCAGCAGCTTGGGAGGGGGCTCTGGAAACACCATATATTTT. Its translation is CASSLGGGSGNTIYF.

This chain links TRBV6-5 with TRBJ1-2; a weak D match, TRBD1 (5 bases). Trimming shortened V by 2 bases and J by 8 bases, and 12 bases separated the two germline ends. This CDR3 has 13 residues. The V gene's germline CDR1 is MNHEY and CDR2 SVGAGI. The CDR3 DNA sequence: TGTGCCAGCAGTTACGGTCGGGCAGGGGGCTACACCTTC. Translation gives CASSYGRAGGYTF.

Here the CDR3 reads CASSLYGMNNEQFF. The CDR3 DNA reads TGTGCCAGCTCACTCTACGGGATGAACAATGAGCAGTTCTTC. The chain combines TRBV18 with TRBJ2-1; the D gene is possibly TRBD2 (5 bases). CDR3 size: 14 residues. V was pared by 4 bases and J by 5 bases, with 12 bases between. Germline V gene lookup returns CDR1 KGHSH and CDR2 LQKENI.

CDR3 sequence reads: CASSPGQGMEKLFF. The CDR3 nucleotides are TGTGCCAGCTCACCGGGACAGGGGATGGAAAAACTGTTTTTT. The chain uses TRBV18 and TRBJ1-4, with 10 bases lining up with TRBD1. CDR3 length equals 14 residues. Germline CDR1 and CDR2: KGHSH and LQKENI. Trimming at V came to 3 bases and at J to 8 bases, leaving 3 bases not matched to a gene.

DNA of the CDR3: TGTGCCAGCAGCTTAGAGCGGGGGGGCTACGAGCAGTACTTC. This translates into CASSLERGGYEQYF. The chain employs TRBV7-2 and TRBJ2-7, with TRBD2 matching over 10 bases. Trimming took 1 base from V and 3 from J; bases not matched to a gene: 0. CDR3 length: 14 residues. Germline V gives CDR1 SGHTA, CDR2 FQGNSA.

The chain recombines TRBV6-1 with TRBJ2-2; no firm D call. Germline CDR1 MNHNS, CDR2 SASEGT. Trimming left V 10 bases short and J 4 bases short, with 16 bases between. The CDR3 runs to 14 residues. The CDR3, as DNA: TGTGCCACCCAATCCGGAATCCCCACCGGGGAGCTGTTTTTT. Encoded protein: CATQSGIPTGELFF.

The V gene is TRBV5-1, the J gene TRBJ2-1; D not certain. The CDR3 runs 14 residues. CDR1 and CDR2 from the germline V gene are SGHRS and YFSETQ. The V end was cut by 2 bases, the J end by 5 bases, with 11 bases between. The CDR3 sequence: CASSFGDTHNEQFF. The CDR3 bases are TGCGCCAGCAGCTTTGGTGACACCCACAATGAGCAGTTCTTC. The variable domain in full, completed from reference TRBV5-1 and TRBJ2-1, reads KAGVTQTPRYLIKTRGQQVTLSCSPISGHRSVSWYQQTPGQGLQFLFEYFSETQRNKGNFPGRFSGRQFSNSRSEMNVSTLELGDSALYLCASSFGDTHNEQFFGPGTRLTVL.

This clone showed up just once. This rearrangement joins TRBV11-2 to TRBJ2-1, with D perhaps assigned TRBD1 or TRBD2 (7 bases each). This CDR3 comprises 15 residues. Per germline, CDR1 SGHAT and CDR2 FQNNGV. Between the trimmed V and J ends, which lost 4 bases and 0 bases, there was a span of 10 bases. CDR3 coding DNA: TGTGCCAGCAGCTCAGGGGGGGGCTCCTACAATGAGCAGTTCTTC. Its translation: CASSSGGGSYNEQFF.

The chain has TRBV5-1 and TRBJ2-1; the match to TRBD2 covers 10 bases. The V gene's germline CDR1 is SGHRS and CDR2 YFSETQ. The CDR3 is 15 amino acids. After removal of 6 bases from V and 0 bases from J, the junction contained 3 bases not matched to a gene. The CDR3 DNA is TGCGCCAGCAAACCTAGCGGGGGCTCCTACAATGAGCAGTTCTTC. Encoded protein: CASKPSGGSYNEQFF.

The rearrangement links TRBV28 to TRBJ1-6, with 9 nucleotides matching TRBD1. V was clipped by 5 bases and J by 7 bases; unmatched bases: 27. The CDR3 runs 22 residues. Germline V gene sequence: CDR1 MDHEN, CDR2 SYDVKM. The CDR3 sequence is CASSDRGDRAAFAVFKNSPLHF. CDR3 coding DNA: TGTGCCAGCAGTGATCGGGGGGACAGGGCAGCTTTCGCCGTATTTAAAAATTCACCCCTCCACTTT. Drawing the rest from reference TRBV28 and TRBJ1-6, the complete variable domain is DVKVTQSSRYLVKRTGEKVFLECVQDMDHENMFWYRQDPGLGLRLIYFSYDVKMKEKGDIPEGYSVSREKKERFSLILESASTNQTSMYLCASSDRGDRAAFAVFKNSPLHFGNGTRLTVT.

V and J are TRBV7-2 and TRBJ1-5, with D possibly being TRBD1 (6 bases). This CDR3 is built from 14 residues. CDR1 is SGHTA and CDR2 is FQGNSA in the germline V gene. Trimming removed 5 bases at V and 5 bases at J, with 13 bases between. CDR3 nucleotides: TGTGCCAGCAGCGATACAGGGTCCCATCAGCCCCAGCATTTT. This translates into CASSDTGSHQPQHF.

The chain is built from TRBV6-1 and TRBJ1-1; no clear D. Trimming took off 6 bases at V and 3 bases at J, with 8 bases between the two ends. CDR1 MNHNS and CDR2 SASEGT come from the germline V gene. This CDR3 is built from 12 residues. CDR3 sequence reads: CASRTLDTEAFF. CDR3 DNA sequence: TGTGCCAGCAGGACCCTTGACACTGAAGCTTTCTTT.

The chain carries TRBV21-1 and TRBJ2-7. TRBV21-1 is termed a pseudogene. There are 16 residues in the CDR3. The CDR3 nucleotides read TGTGCCAGCAGCAAAGGGGAAAGGGACGTGGGCTACGAGCAGTACTTC. Encoded protein: CASSKGERDVGYEQYF.

V gene TRBV27 combines with J gene TRBJ2-3, with D unclear. Germline V gene lookup returns CDR1 MNHEY and CDR2 SMNVEV (reference sequence). Trimming removed 3 bases at V and 5 bases at J, with 15 bases between. CDR3 size: 15 residues. CDR3 residues: CASSFSRLVGDTQYF. The CDR3 DNA sequence: TGTGCCAGCAGTTTTAGCCGTCTAGTGGGAGATACGCAGTATTTT.

This clone was seen more than once but under ten times. The chain combines TRBV5-6 with TRBJ1-4; D is ambiguous. CDR1 and CDR2 from the germline V gene are SGHDT and YYEEEE. This CDR3 comprises 14 residues. V lost 0 bases to trimming and J lost 8 bases, with 11 bases between them. CDR3 DNA sequence: TGTGCCAGCAGCTTGGGAATAGGGAACGAAAAACTGTTTTTT. Encoded protein: CASSLGIGNEKLFF.